Sequencing of this T cell receptor beta chain was carried out in a study of response to subunit inactivated influenza vaccine. Overall study findings and caveats: New T cells are recruited in small numbers by each seasonal influenza vaccination, according to the authors' suggestion.

The V end was cut by 7 bases, the J end by 3 bases, with 16 bases between. This CDR3 is 14 amino acids long. The germline gives CDR1 MDHEN, CDR2 SYDVKM. About this clonotype itself: Its antigen is not identified.

TCRdb itself ran the RT-PCR reads through MiXCR, one entry per CDR3 protein. The data contain 650,000 to 700,000 distinct CDR3 sequences, around 14% of them singletons. V gene TRBV28 combines with J gene TRBJ2-7; D is unclear. The sample was PBMCs from blood, taken 11 to 12 days after vaccination. This sequence was found in a man aged 45-60 years who received an inactivated influenza vaccine. As DNA, the CDR3 is TGTGCCAGCACCCCGGCATTGGCCAGCTACGAGCAGTACTTC. It codes for CASTPALASYEQYF.